The 25 T cell receptor beta chains listed next were all sequenced from one sample in a study of identical twins. TCRdb fed the 5' RACE reads into MiXCR, producing one record per CDR3 protein. The sample includes roughly 630,000 distinct CDR3 sequences, around 7.4% of them seen just once. This same sample was also taken into another study, of yellow fever vaccine responses in identical twins.

The specimen was PBMCs. The receptors were sampled from a woman aged 18-29 years in good health.

The genes are TRBV6-6 and TRBJ2-3, with D hard to call. The CDR3 spans 13 residues. V dropped 7 bases and J dropped 4 bases, with 12 bases sitting between them. CDR1 and CDR2 (germline): MNHNY, SVGAGI (reference sequence). The CDR3 DNA is TGTGCCAGCATGGCCCGTTCCCCAGATACGCAGTATTTT. Residues: CASMARSPDTQYF.

This clonotype appeared many times. This chain joins TRBV5-1 and TRBJ1-1; D uncertain. The CDR3 extends over 15 amino acids. Germline V gene data show CDR1 as SGHRS and CDR2 as YFSETQ. V shed 1 base and J shed 1 base, with 11 bases lying between them. The CDR3 DNA reads as TGCGCCAGCAGCTTGTGGGCAGGAACGAACACTGAAGCTTTCTTT. Translating it yields CASSLWAGTNTEAFF.

This clonotype has a count of ten or more. A read error may produce the germline difference seen at one junction end. This chain uses TRBV29-1 with TRBJ2-7; 7 bases fit TRBD1. Germline CDR1 SQVTM, CDR2 ANQGSEA. This CDR3 region has 11 residues. DNA for the CDR3: TGCAGCGTTGATGGTGGGACAGCGGTTGAGTTC. Protein: CSVDGGTAVEF.

This clonotype was detected many times. The chain carries TRBV20-1 and TRBJ1-1; the D is unclear. The germline gives CDR1 DFQATT, CDR2 SNEGSKA (reference sequence). This CDR3 is 12 amino acids long. V gave up 1 base and J gave up 4 bases, with 7 bases separating them. DNA for the CDR3: TGCAGTGCTAGAGTAACTGCCACTGAAGCTTTCTTT. This gives the protein CSARVTATEAFF.

This clonotype was observed a handful of times. This sequence joins TRBV20-1 and TRBJ2-3, with D perhaps TRBD2 (5 bases). The V and J ends lost 6 bases and 11 bases respectively, with 15 bases between them. From germline, CDR1 is DFQATT and CDR2 SNEGSKA (reference sequence). The CDR3 is 11 amino acids. DNA for the CDR3: TGCAGTGCCGGCCCGGGGATTGAGCAGTATTTT. Its protein product is CSAGPGIEQYF.

Note on this clonotype: Being one base from a much bigger clone, this may be a read error. The genes are TRBV4-1 and TRBJ2-1; possible D gene TRBD2, 6 bases. This CDR3 has 17 residues. Germline CDR1 reads MGHRA; CDR2 reads YSYEKL. The DNA of the CDR3 is TGCGCCAGGAGCCAAGTCGATATGGGACTCCGTTACAATGAGCAGTTCTTC. Translation gives CARSQVDMGLRYNEQFF.

This clonotype was observed many times. J is TRBJ2-1 and V is TRBV29-1; D is perhaps TRBD2 (5 bases). Germline lookup yields CDR1 SQVTM and CDR2 ANQGSEA. Trimming cost V 4 bases and J 7 bases, with 20 bases left between them. There are 15 residues in the CDR3. The CDR3 region has the DNA TGCAGCGTTGTGTCTCGGTCGAGGGAGAAGAATGAGCAGTTCTTC. It codes for CSVVSRSREKNEQFF.

This clonotype appeared many times. The V call is TRBV28, the J call TRBJ2-3; either TRBD1 or TRBD2 may supply D (5 bases each). CDR3 length: 16 amino acids. Per germline, CDR1 MDHEN and CDR2 SYDVKM. The V gene lost 5 bases and the J gene lost 6 bases, with 21 bases spanning the gap. The CDR3 nucleotides are TGTGCCAGCAGTATAACGACCGGGACCCTGGGGGATACGCAGTATTTT. The encoded protein is CASSITTGTLGDTQYF. Full variable domain (outside the CDR3, taken from reference TRBV28 and TRBJ2-3): DVKVTQSSRYLVKRTGEKVFLECVQDMDHENMFWYRQDPGLGLRLIYFSYDVKMKEKGDIPEGYSVSREKKERFSLILESASTNQTSMYLCASSITTGTLGDTQYFGPGTRLTVL.

This clonotype has a count of ten or more. The chain employs TRBV6-6 and TRBJ2-7, with D maybe TRBD2 (6 bases). This CDR3 is built from 13 residues. Trimming shortened V by 8 bases and J by 0 bases, and 11 bases separated the two germline ends. Germline CDR1 is MNHNY and CDR2 is SVGAGI (reference sequence). The CDR3 region has the DNA TGTGCCAGCCGGGGGAGTCCCTCCTACGAGCAGTACGTC. Its protein is CASRGSPSYEQYV.

This clonotype was counted ten times or more. This chain links TRBV5-1 with TRBJ1-1, with unresolved D. Germline V gene data show CDR1 as SGHRS and CDR2 as YFSETQ. With 4 bases removed from V and 0 bases from J, the gap between germline ends came to 13 bases. The length of the CDR3 is 15 residues. The CDR3 sequence: CASSPGRTVNTEAFF. CDR3 bases: TGCGCCAGCAGCCCCGGACGGACTGTGAACACTGAAGCTTTCTTT.

This clonotype occurred a few times. The V call is TRBV20-1, the J call TRBJ2-5; 8 positions match TRBD2. The CDR3 is 16 amino acids. Germline CDR1 and CDR2: DFQATT and SNEGSKA (reference sequence). V was pared by 5 bases and J by 4 bases, with 15 bases of the junction left unmatched. CDR3 amino acids: CSAPTVVTSEGETQYF. The CDR3 DNA sequence: TGCAGTGCTCCCACGGTCGTGACTAGCGAAGGAGAGACCCAGTACTTC.

This clonotype was picked up many times. This chain connects TRBV7-2 to TRBJ2-3; 12 bases map to TRBD2. CDR3 length: 16 residues. V shed 4 bases and J 1 base; nucleotides not matched to a gene: 3. In germline, CDR1 is SGHTA, CDR2 FQGNSA. CDR3 DNA sequence: TGTGCCAGCAGCTCTACTAGCGGGGGGCGCACAGATACGCAGTATTTT. Its translation: CASSSTSGGRTDTQYF.

The table lists this clonotype with a few counts. The rearrangement links TRBV5-5 to TRBJ2-7; D perhaps matches TRBD1 (5 bases). V was clipped by 4 bases and J by 3 bases, with 11 bases between them. Germline V gene sequence: CDR1 SGHKS, CDR2 YYEKEE (reference sequence). The CDR3 runs 13 residues. The CDR3 region is CASSAHQGYEQYV. The CDR3 DNA follows: TGTGCCAGCAGCGCGCACCAGGGCTACGAGCAGTACGTC.

This clonotype was counted ten times or more. V is TRBV3-1 and J is TRBJ1-1; no firm D call. Between the trimmed V and J ends, which lost 1 base and 1 base, there was a span of 10 bases. The CDR3 loop spans 15 amino acids. CDR1 is LGHDT and CDR2 is YNNKEL in the germline V gene (reference sequence). CDR3 nucleotide sequence: TGTGCCAGCAGCCAAGGGATCCCCGGGAACACTGAAGCTTTCTTT. Its protein is CASSQGIPGNTEAFF. The complete variable domain, with remaining parts taken from reference TRBV3-1 and TRBJ1-1, reads DTAVSQTPKYLVTQMGNDKSIKCEQNLGHDTMYWYKQDSKKFLKIMFSYNNKELIINETVPNRFSPKSPDKAHLNLHINSLELGDSAVYFCASSQGIPGNTEAFFGQGTRLTVV.

This clonotype was picked up a small number of times. The rearrangement links TRBV5-1 to TRBJ2-6; D may correspond to TRBD1 or TRBD2 (5 bases each). Germline CDR1 and CDR2: SGHRS and YFSETQ. V was pared by 4 bases and J by 0 bases, with 14 bases between. This CDR3 comprises 17 residues. The CDR3 DNA reads TGCGCCAGCAGCGTTCCAGGGACCAGCTCTGGGGCCAACGTCCTGACTTTC. It specifies CASSVPGTSSGANVLTF.

This clonotype was observed a few times. The chain combines TRBV9 with TRBJ2-5, with D perhaps assigned TRBD1 or TRBD2 (5 bases each). The CDR3 has 13 amino acids. Trimming left V 2 bases short and J 5 bases short, with 10 bases between. Germline CDR1 reads SGDLS; CDR2 reads YYNGEE. The CDR3 sequence: CASSVSGTETQYF. The CDR3 DNA is TGTGCCAGCAGCGTCTCAGGGACGGAGACCCAGTACTTC.

The chain joins TRBV20-1 to TRBJ2-4; 8 nucleotides align to TRBD2. This CDR3 has 16 amino acids. Germline CDR1 is DFQATT and CDR2 is SNEGSKA (reference sequence). Trimming cost V 6 bases and J 1 base; bases outside gene matches: 11. Here the CDR3 DNA reads TGCAGTGCCCCGGAGGGCGGGAGGACGGCCAAAAACATTCAGTACTTC. Translating it yields CSAPEGGRTAKNIQYF.

The chain is built from TRBV7-2 and TRBJ1-2; perhaps TRBD1 as D (5 bases). The CDR3 consists of 16 residues. CDR1 is SGHTA and CDR2 is FQGNSA in the germline V gene. Trimming stripped 5 bases from V and 2 bases from J, with 18 bases between. The CDR3 here is CASSPPPGQGNYGYTF. The CDR3 DNA sequence: TGTGCCAGCAGCCCCCCCCCCGGCCAGGGCAACTATGGCTACACCTTC.

This clonotype has just a few counts. V is TRBV5-1 and J is TRBJ2-3; D uncertain. Germline lookup yields CDR1 SGHRS and CDR2 YFSETQ. The ends were cut back, 0 bases at V and 0 bases at J, with 8 bases in the middle. This CDR3 has 15 residues. The DNA of the CDR3 is TGCGCCAGCAGCTTGGGGCGCCCTAGCACAGATACGCAGTATTTT. Encoded protein: CASSLGRPSTDTQYF.

Many counts were recorded for this clonotype. The chain combines TRBV5-6 with TRBJ1-1; 9 bases map to TRBD1. J lost 3 bases, V lost 4 bases, and 16 bases had no gene match. CDR1 is SGHDT and CDR2 is YYEEEE in the germline V gene. This CDR3 contains 18 residues. CDR3 nucleotide sequence: TGTGCCAGCAGCCTCGGGAAAGGGACAGGGAGCCGGGACACTGAAGCTTTCTTT. As protein: CASSLGKGTGSRDTEAFF.

This clonotype was seen many times. The J gene is TRBJ2-5, the V gene TRBV7-6; D gene uncertain. CDR1 and CDR2 from the germline V gene are SGHVS and FNYEAQ. The CDR3 runs to 14 residues. Trimming left V 3 bases short and J 3 bases short, with 11 bases between. In DNA form, the CDR3 reads TGTGCCAGCAGCTTGGGTATAGTCGAAGAGACCCAGTACTTC. As protein: CASSLGIVEETQYF.

This clonotype was recorded a few times. The CDR3 protein is CASIRKRRDTEAFF. As DNA, the CDR3 is TGTGCCAGCATTAGAAAACGTAGGGACACTGAAGCTTTCTTT. The chain is built from TRBV2 and TRBJ1-1; D gene uncertain. The V end was cut by 7 bases, the J end by 3 bases, with 15 bases between. There are 14 residues in the CDR3. Germline assignment: CDR1 SNHLY and CDR2 FYNNEI.

The V call is TRBV20-1, the J call TRBJ2-1, with 7 positions matching TRBD2. The CDR3 has 16 residues. Trimming at V came to 4 bases and at J to 4 bases, leaving 13 bases not matched to a gene. Per germline, CDR1 DFQATT and CDR2 SNEGSKA (reference sequence). The CDR3 bases are TGCAGTGCTACCGACCACTGGACTAGTAATTACAATGAGCAGTTCTTC. It yields the protein CSATDHWTSNYNEQFF.

This clonotype was seen a handful of times. The chain combines TRBV12-3 or TRBV12-4 with TRBJ2-7; 9 bases line up with TRBD2. Trimming at V came to 3 bases and at J to 6 bases, leaving 6 bases not matched to a gene. The CDR3 covers 14 residues. The CDR3 region is CASSLREGLFEQYF. CDR3 nucleotides: TGTGCCAGCAGTTTGCGGGAGGGCCTTTTCGAGCAGTACTTC.

V usage is TRBV7-2 and J usage is TRBJ2-3, with 7 positions matching TRBD1. With V trimmed by 1 base and J by 5 bases, 3 bases remained unmatched. The CDR3 covers 14 residues. CDR1 SGHTA and CDR2 FQGNSA come from the germline V gene. The CDR3 loop is CASSLVGGRDTQYF. CDR3 sequence (DNA): TGTGCCAGCAGCTTAGTAGGGGGCAGAGATACGCAGTATTTT.